A selection of T cell receptor beta chains follows, all from one sample in a study of blood T cell repertoires in COVID-19. Repertoires were generated with immunoSEQ multiplex PCR, while TCRdb's copy carries only in-frame clones and drops some. The table has roughly 250,000 clones, about 93% seen once. Specimen: PBMCs or T cells enriched from blood (not recorded which). These receptors came from a woman younger than 35 who had recovered from COVID-19. Both conserved end residues are part of each CDR3. A D gene is named only where the DNA matches it firmly. Only part of the rows carry a size: once, few, many, or a class if the clone is expanded.

d_call: -
clone_size: -
j_call: TRBJ2-5
v_call: TRBV7-9
cdr3_aa: CASSLAIVLGQRETQYF
cdr3_nt: TGTGCCAGCAGCTTAGCGATAGTTTTGGGACAACGGGAGACCCAGTACTTC

d_call: TRBD1
clone_size: -
j_call: TRBJ1-2
v_call: TRBV6-8
cdr3_aa: CASSYQITGGAGYTF
cdr3_nt: TGTGCCAGCAGTTACCAGATCACAGGGGGCGCGGGCTACACCTTC

d_call: TRBD1
clone_size: -
j_call: TRBJ2-7
v_call: TRBV20-1
cdr3_aa: CSASMGQGPLEQYF
cdr3_nt: TGCAGTGCTAGTATGGGACAGGGTCCTCTCGAGCAGTACTTC

d_call: TRBD1
clone_size: -
j_call: TRBJ1-4
v_call: TRBV18
cdr3_aa: CASSGQDGGEKLFF
cdr3_nt: TGTGCCAGCTCGGGACAGGACGGTGGTGAAAAACTGTTTTTT

d_call: -
clone_size: few
j_call: TRBJ1-2
v_call: TRBV20-1
cdr3_aa: CSASLSDYGYTF
cdr3_nt: TGCAGTGCTAGTTTGTCAGACTATGGCTACACCTTC

d_call: -
clone_size: -
j_call: TRBJ2-7
v_call: TRBV2
cdr3_aa: CASCEQSYEQYF
cdr3_nt: TGTGCCAGCTGCGAACAGAGCTACGAGCAGTACTTC

d_call: TRBD1
clone_size: -
j_call: TRBJ1-2
v_call: TRBV3-1/TRBV3-2
cdr3_aa: CASSQPGQDYGYTF
cdr3_nt: TGTGCCAGCAGCCAACCGGGACAGGACTATGGCTACACCTTC

d_call: -
clone_size: -
j_call: TRBJ1-2
v_call: TRBV28
cdr3_aa: CASSFWVGEGYTF
cdr3_nt: TGTGCCAGCAGTTTTTGGGTGGGAGAAGGCTACACCTTC

d_call: TRBD2
clone_size: -
j_call: TRBJ2-5
v_call: TRBV28
cdr3_aa: CASSLSGSGSVGGQYF
cdr3_nt: TGTGCCAGCAGTTTAAGCGGTAGCGGGAGTGTTGGGGGCCAGTACTTC

d_call: TRBD1
clone_size: -
j_call: TRBJ2-3
v_call: TRBV6-2/TRBV6-3
cdr3_aa: CASSPDRVDTDTQYF
cdr3_nt: TGTGCCAGCAGTCCGGACAGGGTCGACACAGATACGCAGTATTTT

d_call: -
clone_size: -
j_call: TRBJ2-2
v_call: TRBV4-3
cdr3_aa: CASSQDPRTSTGELFF
cdr3_nt: TGCGCCAGCAGCCAAGACCCCCGGACTTCCACCGGGGAGCTGTTTTTT

d_call: -
clone_size: -
j_call: TRBJ1-5
v_call: TRBV11-2
cdr3_aa: CASSLGQNQPQHF
cdr3_nt: TGTGCCAGCAGCTTAGGCCAGAATCAGCCCCAGCATTTT

d_call: -
clone_size: -
j_call: TRBJ2-2
v_call: TRBV27
cdr3_aa: CASTTLGGLAIGELFF
cdr3_nt: TGTGCCAGCACCACTCTGGGGGGTTTAGCGATCGGGGAGCTGTTTTTT

d_call: -
clone_size: once
j_call: TRBJ1-2
v_call: TRBV28
cdr3_aa: CASSLRQASYGYTF
cdr3_nt: TGTGCCAGCAGTTTAAGACAGGCCTCCTATGGCTACACCTTC

d_call: -
clone_size: -
j_call: TRBJ2-3
v_call: TRBV6-2/TRBV6-3
cdr3_aa: CASSYTLTRGLSTDTQYF
cdr3_nt: TGTGCCAGCAGTTATACCCTAACGCGGGGTTTATCCACAGATACGCAGTATTTT

d_call: -
clone_size: -
j_call: TRBJ1-2
v_call: TRBV3-1/TRBV3-2
cdr3_aa: CASSPGNHYGYTF
cdr3_nt: TGTGCCAGCAGCCCCGGGAATCACTATGGCTACACCTTC

d_call: TRBD1
clone_size: -
j_call: TRBJ1-2
v_call: TRBV4-3
cdr3_aa: CASSQRTGGSYGYTF
cdr3_nt: TGCGCCAGCAGCCAACGGACAGGGGGGTCCTATGGCTACACCTTC

d_call: -
clone_size: -
j_call: TRBJ1-1
v_call: TRBV11-3
cdr3_aa: CASLGGALNTEAFF
cdr3_nt: TGTGCCAGCCTCGGAGGCGCACTGAACACTGAAGCTTTCTTT

d_call: -
clone_size: once
j_call: TRBJ2-2
v_call: TRBV4-3
cdr3_aa: CASSQDHLGGFGMSLFF
cdr3_nt: TGCGCCAGCAGCCAAGATCATTTGGGAGGCTTCGGTATGAGCCTGTTTTTT

d_call: -
clone_size: -
j_call: TRBJ1-1
v_call: TRBV7-6
cdr3_aa: CASSPARDWGTEAFF
cdr3_nt: TGTGCCAGCAGTCCAGCCCGGGATTGGGGCACTGAAGCTTTCTTT

d_call: TRBD2
clone_size: -
j_call: TRBJ2-7
v_call: TRBV11-3
cdr3_aa: CASSSPGGPASSYEQYF
cdr3_nt: TGTGCCAGCAGCTCTCCGGGGGGGCCGGCGAGCTCCTACGAGCAGTACTTC

d_call: -
clone_size: -
j_call: TRBJ1-1
v_call: TRBV4-1
cdr3_aa: CASSQASNMNTEAFF
cdr3_nt: TGCGCCAGCAGCCAAGCCAGTAATATGAACACTGAAGCTTTCTTT

d_call: -
clone_size: -
j_call: TRBJ2-3
v_call: TRBV6-4
cdr3_aa: CASSARSFLDTQYF
cdr3_nt: TGTGCCAGCAGTGCGCGGTCTTTCTTAGATACGCAGTATTTT

d_call: -
clone_size: -
j_call: TRBJ2-7
v_call: TRBV12-3/TRBV12-4
cdr3_aa: CASTRGTLYEQYF
cdr3_nt: TGTGCCAGCACCCGAGGGACACTATACGAGCAGTACTTC

d_call: -
clone_size: once
j_call: TRBJ1-2
v_call: TRBV19
cdr3_aa: CASRGTGGEYGYTF
cdr3_nt: TGTGCCAGTAGAGGGACGGGGGGCGAATATGGCTACACCTTC

d_call: TRBD2
clone_size: -
j_call: TRBJ2-1
v_call: TRBV3-1/TRBV3-2
cdr3_aa: CASSPLAGGNEQFF
cdr3_nt: TGTGCCAGCAGCCCATTAGCGGGAGGGAATGAGCAGTTCTTC

d_call: TRBD1
clone_size: -
j_call: TRBJ1-1
v_call: TRBV27
cdr3_aa: CATFRDRNTEAFF
cdr3_nt: TGTGCCACCTTCCGGGACAGGAACACTGAAGCTTTCTTT

d_call: TRBD1
clone_size: few
j_call: TRBJ1-2
v_call: TRBV27
cdr3_aa: CASSWTGGDYGYTF
cdr3_nt: TGTGCCAGCAGTTGGACAGGGGGTGACTATGGCTACACCTTC

d_call: -
clone_size: -
j_call: TRBJ2-2
v_call: TRBV9
cdr3_aa: CASSVQGWAGELFF
cdr3_nt: TGTGCCAGCAGCGTACAGGGGTGGGCCGGGGAGCTGTTTTTT

d_call: -
clone_size: -
j_call: TRBJ2-1
v_call: TRBV29-1
cdr3_aa: CSVVGAAGLSYNEQFF
cdr3_nt: TGCAGCGTTGTTGGGGCGGCGGGACTTTCCTACAATGAGCAGTTCTTC

d_call: -
clone_size: -
j_call: TRBJ2-7
v_call: TRBV28
cdr3_aa: CASRAAGEQYF
cdr3_nt: TGTGCCAGCAGGGCTGCAGGAGAGCAGTACTTC

d_call: -
clone_size: -
j_call: TRBJ2-7
v_call: TRBV7-9
cdr3_aa: CASSFTTSSLREQYF
cdr3_nt: TGTGCCAGCAGCTTTACTACATCATCCCTAAGGGAGCAGTACTTC

d_call: TRBD2
clone_size: -
j_call: TRBJ2-2
v_call: TRBV4-1
cdr3_aa: CASSKELAGGGTGELFF
cdr3_nt: TGCGCCAGCAGCAAGGAACTAGCGGGAGGGGGCACCGGGGAGCTGTTTTTT

d_call: -
clone_size: -
j_call: TRBJ2-1
v_call: TRBV5-6
cdr3_aa: CASSTFLDTSTGNEQFF
cdr3_nt: TGTGCCAGCAGCACCTTTTTAGATACCTCTACCGGGAATGAGCAGTTCTTC

d_call: TRBD1
clone_size: -
j_call: TRBJ1-5
v_call: TRBV11-3
cdr3_aa: CASSSPGGDRLYQPQHF
cdr3_nt: TGTGCCAGCAGCTCCCCCGGCGGGGACAGGTTGTATCAGCCCCAGCATTTT

d_call: -
clone_size: -
j_call: TRBJ2-6
v_call: TRBV20-1
cdr3_aa: CSASRSKVSGANVLTF
cdr3_nt: TGCAGTGCTAGTAGGAGCAAAGTCTCTGGGGCCAACGTCCTGACTTTC